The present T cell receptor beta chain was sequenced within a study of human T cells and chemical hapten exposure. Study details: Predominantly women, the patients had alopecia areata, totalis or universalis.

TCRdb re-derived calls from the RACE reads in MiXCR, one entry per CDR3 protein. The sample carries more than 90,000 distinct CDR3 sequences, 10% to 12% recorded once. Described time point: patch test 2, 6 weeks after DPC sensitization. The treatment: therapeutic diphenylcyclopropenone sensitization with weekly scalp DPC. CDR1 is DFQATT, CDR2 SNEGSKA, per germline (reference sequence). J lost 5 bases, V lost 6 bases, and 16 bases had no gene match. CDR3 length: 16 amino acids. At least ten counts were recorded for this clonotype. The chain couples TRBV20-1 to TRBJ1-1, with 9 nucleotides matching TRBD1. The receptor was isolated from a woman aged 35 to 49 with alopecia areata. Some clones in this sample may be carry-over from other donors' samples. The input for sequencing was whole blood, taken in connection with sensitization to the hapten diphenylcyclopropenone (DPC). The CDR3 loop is CSAPNAFDRGGTEAFF. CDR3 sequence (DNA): TGCAGTGCACCAAACGCCTTCGACAGGGGGGGAACTGAAGCTTTCTTT.